What follows are 30 T cell receptor beta chains derived from one specimen sequenced in a study of T cell responses to AZD1222 COVID-19 vaccine. Profiled with immunoSEQ multiplex PCR; TCRdb holds only in-frame clones, not every one. This table has around 140,000 clones, around 90% appearing once. Specimen: peripheral blood, collected 28 days after the second AZD1222 dose. These receptors originate from an adult who received the AZD1222 COVID-19 vaccine.

This chain joins TRBV11-3 and TRBJ2-4, with D perhaps matching TRBD2 (5 bases). Trimming took off 5 bases at V and 3 bases at J, with 8 bases between the two ends. The CDR3 loop spans 13 amino acids. Germline-derived CDR1 and CDR2 are SGHNT and YENEEA. CDR3 amino acids: CASSPRGKNIQYF. The CDR3 DNA sequence: TGTGCCAGCAGCCCTCGGGGCAAAAACATTCAGTACTTC.

This clone showed up just once. The chain combines TRBV5-1 with TRBJ2-7, with D tentatively TRBD1 (5 bases). V was clipped by 4 bases and J by 4 bases, with 15 bases between them. Germline values: CDR1 SGHRS, CDR2 YFSETQ. There are 14 residues in the CDR3. The chain's CDR3 is CASSQGGVGYEQYF. DNA for the CDR3: TGCGCCAGCAGCCAGGGTGGGGTCGGGTACGAGCAGTACTTC.

This chain links TRBV7-2 with TRBJ1-2; possible D gene TRBD1, 5 bases. The CDR3 loop spans 14 amino acids. Germline V gene sequence: CDR1 SGHTA, CDR2 FQGNSA. The V end was cut by 1 base, the J end by 3 bases, with 9 bases between. The CDR3 region is CASSLVRADYGYTF. The CDR3 DNA sequence: TGTGCCAGCAGCTTAGTCAGGGCAGACTATGGCTACACCTTC.

The gene calls are TRBV6-5 and TRBJ1-6, with a weak D call TRBD1 (5 bases). The V end was cut by 11 bases, the J end by 2 bases, with 16 bases between. CDR3 length equals 15 residues. CDR1 is MNHEY, CDR2 SVGAGI, per germline. The CDR3 sequence is CAGGALSAYNSPLHF. CDR3 nucleotides: TGTGCCGGAGGGGCTCTGAGCGCCTATAATTCACCCCTCCACTTT.

This rearrangement joins TRBV7-9 to TRBJ2-5, with D perhaps matching TRBD1 (6 bases). In germline, CDR1 is SEHNR, CDR2 FQNEAQ (reference sequence). The CDR3 extends over 13 amino acids. V was clipped by 6 bases and J by 5 bases, with 13 bases between them. CDR3 loop: CASSQNRVETQYF. The CDR3 DNA sequence: TGTGCCAGCAGTCAAAACAGGGTTGAGACCCAGTACTTC.

The chain joins TRBV5-4 to TRBJ1-6, with 7 bases fitting TRBD1. CDR1 is SGHNT, CDR2 YYREEE, per germline (reference sequence). This CDR3 is 15 amino acids long. The V segment lost 0 bases and the J segment 10 bases; nucleotides outside the gene matches: 7. The CDR3 sequence is CASSLVGQGESPLHF. Written as DNA, the CDR3 is TGTGCCAGCAGCTTGGTGGGCCAGGGGGAATCACCCCTCCACTTT.

The chain carries TRBV6-1 and TRBJ2-3, with D unresolved. The CDR3 sequence is 15 residues long. With 2 bases removed from V and 1 base from J, the gap between germline ends came to 10 bases. From germline, CDR1 is MNHNS and CDR2 SASEGT. Here the CDR3 DNA reads TGTGCCAGCAGTGAAAGAAGAGATCGCACAGATACGCAGTATTTT. Translating gives CASSERRDRTDTQYF.

The rearrangement uses TRBV5-1 and TRBJ2-1, with 10 bases lining up with TRBD2. The CDR3 has 14 amino acids. Germline values: CDR1 SGHRS, CDR2 YFSETQ. The trim removed 6 bases at V and 8 bases at J, leaving 8 bases unmatched. The chain's CDR3 is CASTSGGAGDEQFF. CDR3 sequence (DNA): TGCGCCAGCACCAGCGGGGGGGCCGGCGATGAGCAGTTCTTC.

The V gene is TRBV5-8, the J gene TRBJ1-5; a possible D gene is TRBD1 (5 bases). Germline-derived CDR1 and CDR2 are SGHTS and YDEGEE. V dropped 0 bases and J dropped 7 bases, with 8 bases sitting between them. This CDR3 has 13 residues. CDR3 sequence (DNA): TGTGCCAGCAGCTTGGCAGGGAACCAGCCCCAGCATTTT. Its protein is CASSLAGNQPQHF.

The V call is TRBV30, the J call TRBJ1-5; D unresolved. The CDR3 contains 13 residues. Germline values: CDR1 GTSNPN, CDR2 SVGIG (reference sequence). Trimming took 2 bases from V and 1 from J, leaving 6 bases between them. CDR3 in amino acids: CAWSRISNQPQHF. As DNA, the CDR3 is TGTGCCTGGAGTCGGATAAGCAATCAGCCCCAGCATTTT.

This chain uses TRBV6-5 with TRBJ1-6, with unresolved D. This CDR3 has 15 residues. V was pared by 5 bases and J by 1 base, with 9 bases between. The germline gives CDR1 MNHEY, CDR2 SVGAGI. This chain's CDR3 is CASSPQWSYNSPLHF. CDR3 coding DNA: TGTGCCAGCAGTCCCCAATGGTCCTATAATTCACCCCTCCACTTT.

This rearrangement joins TRBV18 to TRBJ1-2; TRBD1 agrees at 8 bases. Per germline, CDR1 KGHSH and CDR2 LQKENI. The CDR3 is 12 residues long. J was trimmed by 10 bases and V by 5 bases; bases with no gene match: 6. The chain's CDR3 is CASSADRAVYTF. For the CDR3, the DNA is TGTGCCAGCTCAGCGGACAGGGCCGTCTACACCTTC. The full variable domain, with the rest looked up from reference TRBV18 and TRBJ1-2, is NAGVMQNPRHLVRRRGQEARLRCSPMKGHSHVYWYRQLPEEGLKFMVYLQKENIIDESGMPKERFSAEFPKEGPSILRIQQVVRGDSAAYFCASSADRAVYTFGSGTRLTVV.

The rearrangement uses TRBV6-2 or TRBV6-3 and TRBJ1-2, with 8 bases identical to TRBD1. The CDR3 sequence is 15 residues long. Germline V CDR1 and CDR2: MNHEY, SVGEGT. The trim removed 2 bases at V and 4 bases at J, leaving 6 bases unmatched. For the CDR3, the DNA is TGTGCCAGCAGTTACGACCAGGGGGCGAGCTATGGCTACACCTTC. Its protein product is CASSYDQGASYGYTF.

This rearrangement joins TRBV9 to TRBJ1-1; tentative D call: TRBD1 (5 bases). V was trimmed by 2 bases and J by 4 bases, leaving 9 bases between them. Germline values: CDR1 SGDLS, CDR2 YYNGEE. The CDR3 length is 13 residues. The CDR3 loop is CASSVRQGTEAFF. The CDR3 bases are TGTGCCAGCAGCGTTCGGCAGGGCACTGAAGCTTTCTTT.

The sample holds one count of this clone. The gene calls are TRBV7-8 and TRBJ1-6; D call uncertain. Germline CDR1 SGHVS, CDR2 FQNEAQ. CDR3 length equals 15 residues. Trimming took off 1 base at V and 7 bases at J, with 11 bases between the two ends. The CDR3 region has the DNA TGTGCCAGCAGCTTAGTAGGGCCCGGGAATTCACCCCTCCACTTT. Its translation is CASSLVGPGNSPLHF.

The rearrangement joins TRBV6-5 to TRBJ2-7, with TRBD1 matching 9 bases. J was trimmed by 6 bases and V by 4 bases; bases with no gene match: 4. The CDR3 spans 13 residues. Germline CDR1 MNHEY, CDR2 SVGAGI. This CDR3 reads CASSSRDRAEQYF. The CDR3, as DNA: TGTGCCAGCAGTTCCCGGGACAGGGCCGAGCAGTACTTC.

The chain has TRBV7-9 and TRBJ2-7; D gene uncertain. Between the trimmed V and J ends, which lost 3 bases and 2 bases, there was a span of 8 bases. CDR1 is SEHNR, CDR2 FQNEAQ, per germline (reference sequence). This CDR3 spans 13 amino acids. The CDR3 DNA sequence: TGTGCCAGCAGCTTCGGCAGTACCTACGAGCAGTACGTC. Protein sequence: CASSFGSTYEQYV.

The V call is TRBV7-2, the J call TRBJ2-2, with TRBD2 as a possible D gene (5 bases). Germline CDR1 and CDR2: SGHTA and FQGNSA. Trimming shortened V by 6 bases and J by 1 base, and 12 bases separated the two germline ends. CDR3 size: 15 residues. The CDR3 protein is CASRQLGGNTGELFF. CDR3 nucleotide sequence: TGTGCCAGCAGACAACTAGGTGGGAACACCGGGGAGCTGTTTTTT.

The chain has TRBV5-1 and TRBJ1-5; 11 positions agree with TRBD1. CDR1 SGHRS and CDR2 YFSETQ come from the germline V gene. The CDR3 runs 15 residues. Germline trimming cut 2 bases from V and 5 bases from J; bases unmatched to any gene: 3. The CDR3 DNA follows: TGCGCCAGCAGCTTCGGGACAGGGGGAGATCAGCCCCAGCATTTT. Encoded protein: CASSFGTGGDQPQHF.

This clone was seen just once. The chain combines TRBV15 with TRBJ2-3, with TRBD1 matching over 8 bases. V lost 1 base, J lost 1 base, and 4 bases stayed unmatched. CDR3 length: 16 amino acids. Germline values: CDR1 LNHNV, CDR2 YYDKDF (reference sequence). The CDR3 here is CATSRGLGQGTDTQYF. CDR3 DNA: TGTGCCACCAGCAGAGGACTGGGACAGGGCACAGATACGCAGTATTTT.

The chain combines TRBV5-1 with TRBJ1-2; D is uncertain. The germline CDR1 and CDR2 sequences are SGHRS and YFSETQ. This CDR3 contains 16 residues. V shed 0 bases and J shed 1 base, with 13 bases lying between them. In DNA, the CDR3 is TGCGCCAGCAGCTTGGAGTGGGGATCCCATAACTATGGCTACACCTTC. Residues: CASSLEWGSHNYGYTF.

The chain carries TRBV6-6 and TRBJ2-2; D call uncertain. Germline V gene sequence: CDR1 MNHNY, CDR2 SVGAGI (reference sequence). This CDR3 region has 13 residues. V lost 6 bases to trimming and J lost 5 bases, with 10 bases between them. CDR3 coding DNA: TGTGCCAGCAGCCCCCAGTGGACCGGGGAGCTGTTTTTT. It yields the protein CASSPQWTGELFF.

The J gene is TRBJ1-1, the V gene TRBV3-1 (or the pseudogene TRBV3-2); D may be TRBD1 (6 bases). This CDR3 spans 15 amino acids. Germline CDR1 reads LGHDT; CDR2 reads YNNKEL (reference sequence). V was trimmed by 3 bases and J by 0 bases, leaving 11 bases between them. Here the CDR3 reads CASSHIGGMNTEAFF. In nucleotides, the CDR3 is TGTGCCAGCAGCCACATAGGGGGGATGAACACTGAAGCTTTCTTT.

This chain uses TRBV6-6 with TRBJ2-3; 8 nucleotides agree with TRBD2. CDR1 is MNHNY, CDR2 SVGAGI, per germline (reference sequence). With 8 bases clipped from V and 6 bases from J, the junction kept 10 bases outside the gene matches. There are 14 residues in the CDR3. The CDR3 is CASSGGRMRDTQYF. CDR3 in DNA: TGTGCCAGCTCTGGCGGGAGGATGAGGGATACGCAGTATTTT.

In this sample, this clone turned up a few times. The chain recombines TRBV28 with TRBJ1-5, with TRBD1 matching over 7 bases. The length of the CDR3 is 17 residues. From germline, CDR1 is MDHEN and CDR2 SYDVKM. The trim removed 6 bases at V and 0 bases at J, leaving 11 bases unmatched. The chain's CDR3 is CASSSDRVEYSNQPQHF. CDR3 DNA sequence: TGTGCCAGCAGCAGCGACAGGGTGGAATATAGCAATCAGCCCCAGCATTTT. The complete variable domain, with remaining parts taken from reference TRBV28 and TRBJ1-5, reads DVKVTQSSRYLVKRTGEKVFLECVQDMDHENMFWYRQDPGLGLRLIYFSYDVKMKEKGDIPEGYSVSREKKERFSLILESASTNQTSMYLCASSSDRVEYSNQPQHFGDGTRLSIL.

In this sample, this clone turned up a few times. The chain combines TRBV18 with TRBJ1-3; no clear D gene. The CDR3 contains 14 residues. Trimming took off 0 bases at V and 2 bases at J, with 5 bases between the two ends. Per the germline V gene, CDR1 is KGHSH and CDR2 is LQKENI. The CDR3 here is CASSPPGTGNTIYF. The CDR3 nucleotides read TGTGCCAGCTCACCACCGGGAACTGGAAACACCATATATTTT.

This clone has only one observation. The rearrangement uses TRBV5-4 and TRBJ1-5; D is unclear. Germline CDR1 is SGHNT and CDR2 is YYREEE (reference sequence). The CDR3 runs 16 residues. Trimming cost V 3 bases and J 0 bases, with 13 bases left between them. CDR3 sequence reads: CASSSGLPSSNQPQHF. CDR3 bases: TGTGCCAGCAGCTCCGGCCTCCCTAGTAGCAATCAGCCCCAGCATTTT.

The chain employs TRBV28 and TRBJ2-3; no reliable D call. This CDR3 region has 15 residues. V lost 10 bases, J lost 2 bases, and 19 bases lay in between. Per germline, CDR1 MDHEN and CDR2 SYDVKM. CDR3 coding DNA: TGTGCCACCAAAAGGGCCTCGCACTCCACAGATACGCAGTATTTT. Translation gives CATKRASHSTDTQYF.

The chain uses TRBV28 and TRBJ1-4; 9 bases map to TRBD1. Per germline, CDR1 MDHEN and CDR2 SYDVKM. The trim removed 8 bases at V and 6 bases at J, leaving 4 bases unmatched. The CDR3 sequence is 13 residues long. CDR3 nucleotide sequence: TGTGCCAGCGAACGGACAGGGGATGAAAAACTGTTTTTT. It is translated as CASERTGDEKLFF. Supplemented by reference TRBV28 and TRBJ1-4, the full variable domain reads DVKVTQSSRYLVKRTGEKVFLECVQDMDHENMFWYRQDPGLGLRLIYFSYDVKMKEKGDIPEGYSVSREKKERFSLILESASTNQTSMYLCASERTGDEKLFFGSGTQLSVL.

V gene TRBV29-1 combines with J gene TRBJ1-4; a possible D gene is TRBD1 (6 bases). V lost 7 bases and J lost 5, with 11 bases in between. The CDR3 extends over 12 amino acids. CDR1 and CDR2 from the germline V gene are SQVTM and ANQGSEA. The CDR3: CSARGENEKLFF. The CDR3, as DNA: TGCAGCGCGAGGGGGGAAAATGAAAAACTGTTTTTT.